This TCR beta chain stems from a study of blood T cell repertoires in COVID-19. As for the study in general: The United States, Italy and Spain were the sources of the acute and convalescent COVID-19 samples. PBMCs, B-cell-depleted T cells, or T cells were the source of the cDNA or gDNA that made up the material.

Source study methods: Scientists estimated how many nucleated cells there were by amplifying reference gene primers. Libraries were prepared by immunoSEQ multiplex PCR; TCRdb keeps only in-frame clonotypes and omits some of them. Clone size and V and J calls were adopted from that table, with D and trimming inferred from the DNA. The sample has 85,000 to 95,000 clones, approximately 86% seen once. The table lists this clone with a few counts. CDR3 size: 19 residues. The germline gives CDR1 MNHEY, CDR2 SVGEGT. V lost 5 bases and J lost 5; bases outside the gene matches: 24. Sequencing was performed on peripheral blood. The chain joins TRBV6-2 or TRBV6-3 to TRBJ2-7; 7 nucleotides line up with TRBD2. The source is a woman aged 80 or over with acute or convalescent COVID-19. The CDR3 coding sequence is TGTGCCAGCAGTCCCGGATCGTTGAGGGTTACTAGCGTTTCTGACGAGCAGTACTTC. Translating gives CASSPGSLRVTSVSDEQYF.